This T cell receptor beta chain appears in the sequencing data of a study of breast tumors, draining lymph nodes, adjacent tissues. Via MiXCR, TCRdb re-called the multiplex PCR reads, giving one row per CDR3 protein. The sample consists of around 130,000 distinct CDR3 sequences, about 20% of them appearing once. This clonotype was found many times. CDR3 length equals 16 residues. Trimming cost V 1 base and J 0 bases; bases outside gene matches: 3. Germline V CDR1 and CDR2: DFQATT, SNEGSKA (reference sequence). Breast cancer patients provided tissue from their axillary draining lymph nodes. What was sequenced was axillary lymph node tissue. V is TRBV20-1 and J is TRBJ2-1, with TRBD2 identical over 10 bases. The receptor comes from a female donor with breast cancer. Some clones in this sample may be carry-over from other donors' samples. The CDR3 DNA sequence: TGCAGTGCTAGAGTTAGCGGGGGGAGCTCCTACAATGAGCAGTTCTTC. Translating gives CSARVSGGSSYNEQFF.